This T cell receptor beta chain was sequenced for a study of T cells in Graves' hyperthyroidism and ophthalmopathy. Whole-study findings and limits: Most expanded thyroid clonotypes above 0.001 also appeared in blood.

RNA transcripts provided the source from which TCR beta CDR3 regions were amplified. The HTBI primer set was used in a first-round RT-PCR of the TCR CDR3. Each CDR3 protein gets one entry after TCRdb re-called the multiplex PCR reads with MiXCR. Here the sample spans 480,000 or so distinct CDR3 sequences, 40% to 55% being singletons. This CDR3 spans 18 amino acids. V was pared by 5 bases and J by 4 bases, with 18 bases of the junction left unmatched. Germline loops: CDR1 SGHAT, CDR2 FQNNGV. About this clonotype itself: Its antigen remains unknown.

It was uncontrolled infection, other autoimmune disease, pregnancy or lactation that excluded patients. Sequencing input: peripheral blood or thyroid tissue (not recorded which). The rearrangement links TRBV11-2 to TRBJ2-5; 8 positions match TRBD2. The source is an adult woman with Graves' disease, either hyperthyroidism or ophthalmopathy (not recorded which). The DNA for the CDR3 is TGTGCCAGCAGCGAAGGGCGGGTCCAGCGGGAGTTTGGAGAGACCCAGTACTTC. Translating gives CASSEGRVQREFGETQYF. The whole variable domain, remainder taken from reference TRBV11-2 and TRBJ2-5, is EAGVAQSPRYKIIEKRQSVAFWCNPISGHATLYWYQQILGQGPKLLIQFQNNGVVDDSQLPKDRFSAERLKGVDSTLKIQPAKLEDSAVYLCASSEGRVQREFGETQYFGPGTRLLVL.